The rows below give T cell receptor beta chains drawn from one sample of a study of regulatory T cells in long-lasting Graves disease. TCRdb independently ran MiXCR on the multiplex PCR reads; one entry per CDR3 protein. Among hundreds of thousands of distinct CDR3 sequences listed, roughly 17% were seen once. These same records also appear under a second study, on T cells in Graves' hyperthyroidism and ophthalmopathy.

This sample comprised peripheral blood mononuclear cells (PBMCs), obtained at new diagnosis, from a patient treated with antithyroid drugs. Receptor source: a woman aged 25 to 39 with Graves disease. Each CDR3 is given with its conserved first and last residue. A D gene is named only where the DNA matches it firmly. Clone size is not always given. Where it is, it says once, few, many or a class for expanded clones.

v_call	clone_size	d_call	j_call	cdr3_nt	cdr3_aa
TRBV28	few	TRBD2	TRBJ2-1	TGTGCCAGCAGTTTCTGGACTAGCGGGGCATACAATGAGCAGTTCTTC	CASSFWTSGAYNEQFF
TRBV6-5	few	NA	TRBJ2-5	TGTGCCAGCAGTTCCGGACAGCCGCAAGAGACCCAGTACTTC	CASSSGQPQETQYF
TRBV7-9	NA	NA	TRBJ1-5	TGTGCCAGCAGCAGAGAGGGGGGTCAGCCCCAGCATTTT	CASSREGGQPQHF
TRBV6-1	few	NA	TRBJ1-5	TGTGCCAGCAGTGTCGGGAATCAGCCCCAGCATTTT	CASSVGNQPQHF
TRBV2	NA	NA	TRBJ2-2	TGTGCCAGCCGGCCGCTAGCCACCGGGGAGCTGTTTTTT	CASRPLATGELFF
TRBV6-1	many	TRBD2	TRBJ2-3	TGTGCCAGCACTCGGCTAGCGGGAGGGGCAGATACGCAGTATTTT	CASTRLAGGADTQYF
TRBV4-1	many	TRBD2	TRBJ2-5	TGCGCCAGCAGCCAAGATGGACTAGCGGGAGGTCACCCGTTTGAGACCCAGTACTTC	CASSQDGLAGGHPFETQYF
TRBV28	many	NA	TRBJ1-5	TGTGCCAGCAGTTCCCCTCAGCCCCAGCATTTT	CASSSPQPQHF
TRBV19	few	TRBD1	TRBJ1-2	TGTGCCAGTAGTATTCCATCCGGGACAGAAAACTATGGCTACACCTTC	CASSIPSGTENYGYTF
TRBV19	NA	NA	TRBJ2-1	TGTGCCAGTACAGAAAGCTCCTACAATGAGCAGTTCTTC	CASTESSYNEQFF
TRBV28	many	NA	TRBJ1-5	TGTGCCAGCAGTCAATGGGCCAGATTAGATCAGCCCCAGCATTTT	CASSQWARLDQPQHF
TRBV28	NA	TRBD1	TRBJ2-1	TGTGCCAGCCCCGGGACAGGCGACAATGAGCAGTTCTTC	CASPGTGDNEQFF
TRBV7-8	many	NA	TRBJ1-4	TGTGCCAGCAGCTTACTCTCAACTAATGAAAAACTGTTTTTT	CASSLLSTNEKLFF
TRBV12-5	few	NA	TRBJ1-1	TGTGCTAGTGGTTTGTTCGGGAGGAACACTGAAGCTTTCTTT	CASGLFGRNTEAFF
TRBV3-1	many	NA	TRBJ1-2	TGTGCCAGCAGCCAAGATGGCTACACCTTC	CASSQDGYTF
TRBV5-1	many	NA	TRBJ2-1	TGCGCCAGCAGCCCCGGGACCGCAAAAGACAATGAGCAGTTCTTC	CASSPGTAKDNEQFF
TRBV11-2	many	NA	TRBJ2-3	TGTGCCAGCATTTCGGGGCTTCACTCGGGGGATACGCAGTATTTT	CASISGLHSGDTQYF
TRBV19	many	NA	TRBJ1-5	TGTGCCAGTAGTATCGGAGGGTTGCCGTATCAGCCCCAGCATTTT	CASSIGGLPYQPQHF
TRBV29-1	many	TRBD1	TRBJ2-1	TGCAGCGTCTTGACAGGGTACTACAATGAGCAGTTCTTC	CSVLTGYYNEQFF
TRBV7-9	few	NA	TRBJ1-5	TGTGCCAGCAGCTTACAGGGTTATGGAAGCAATCAGCCCCAGCATTTT	CASSLQGYGSNQPQHF
TRBV5-1	many	NA	TRBJ2-3	TGCGCCAGCAGGGCCGGGAACCCCTCTTTTGATACGCAGTATTTT	CASRAGNPSFDTQYF
TRBV28	NA	NA	TRBJ1-2	TGTGCCAGCGTCCCCCCGGAGAACTATGGCTACACCTTC	CASVPPENYGYTF
TRBV11-2	many	TRBD2	TRBJ2-1	TGTGCCAGCAGCTTAGATGGGGGCGGGAGGGGGGACAATGAGCAGTTCTTC	CASSLDGGGRGDNEQFF
TRBV25-1	few	NA	TRBJ2-7	TGTGCCAGCAGTGAAAGGTGGCAGGAGCCCTACGAGCAGTACTTC	CASSERWQEPYEQYF
TRBV27	many	NA	TRBJ1-1	TGTGCCAGCAGTCTTACATGGCCACGGGACGAACTTGGAGCTTTCTTT	CASSLTWPRDELGAFF
TRBV29-1	few	NA	TRBJ2-1	TGCAGCGTTGACAAAGAAGACAATGAGCAGTTCTTC	CSVDKEDNEQFF
TRBV5-1	few	NA	TRBJ2-2	TGCGCCAGCAGCTTGTTGGCGGGCCTCAACACCGGGGAGCTGTTTTTT	CASSLLAGLNTGELFF
TRBV12-3/TRBV12-4	many	NA	TRBJ2-7	TGTGCCAGCAGTCCCTATAGCGTGAGCTCCTACGAGCAGTACTTC	CASSPYSVSSYEQYF
TRBV15	NA	NA	TRBJ2-5	TGTGCCACCAGCAGAGATAGAGTTGGGACCACTCAGTACTTC	CATSRDRVGTTQYF
TRBV11-2	many	NA	TRBJ1-4	TGTGCCAGCAGCCCCTCGTTCAGGGGTAATGAAAAACTGTTTTTT	CASSPSFRGNEKLFF
TRBV10-3	many	TRBD2	TRBJ2-5	TGTGCCACCAGGCCGGGACTAGCGGGAGTGGGTGAGACCCAGTACTTC	CATRPGLAGVGETQYF
TRBV12-3/TRBV12-4	many	TRBD1	TRBJ1-5	TGTGCCAGCAGTTCCCGAGGACAGGGGGGCCAGCCCCAGCATTTT	CASSSRGQGGQPQHF
TRBV20-1	many	NA	TRBJ2-4	TGCAGTGCTAACTCGTGGGGGAGTGGGTCCAAAAACATTCAGTACTTC	CSANSWGSGSKNIQYF
TRBV4-2	many	TRBD1	TRBJ2-1	TGTGCCAGCGGAAAGACAGGGGTGTTCTACAATGAGCAGTTCTTC	CASGKTGVFYNEQFF
TRBV7-3	many	NA	TRBJ2-1	TGTGCCAGCAGCTCCCGGTTAGGGCCTCAAAATGAGCAGTTCTTC	CASSSRLGPQNEQFF
TRBV12-3/TRBV12-4	NA	TRBD2	TRBJ2-5	TGTGCCAGCAAAGCGGGAGCCTTCCAAGAGACCCAGTACTTC	CASKAGAFQETQYF
TRBV4-1	many	NA	TRBJ1-5	TGCGCCAGCAGCCAAGTGGACAGCCACAATCAGCCCCAGCATTTT	CASSQVDSHNQPQHF
TRBV28	many	TRBD1	TRBJ2-2	TGTGCCAGCAGTTTCCCCCCCGGGACAGGGAACACCGGGGAGCTGTTTTTT	CASSFPPGTGNTGELFF
TRBV20-1	many	TRBD1	TRBJ1-1	TGCAGTGCTAGGGCCTCCGATGGGACAGGACAGCAAGCTTTCTTT	CSARASDGTGQQAFF
TRBV5-4	many	TRBD2	TRBJ2-3	TGTGCCAGCAGCTCAACTAGCGGGAGGGCTAGCACAGATACGCAGTATTTT	CASSSTSGRASTDTQYF
TRBV20-1	many	NA	TRBJ1-1	TGCAGTGCTAGAACCCCAGGGACTGAAGCTTTCTTT	CSARTPGTEAFF
TRBV10-1	many	TRBD2	TRBJ2-1	TGCGCCAGCAGTGATCGTCTAGCGGGAGGGGAGCAGTTCTTC	CASSDRLAGGEQFF
TRBV18	many	NA	TRBJ2-7	TGTGCCAGCTCAACGCGACTAGGTTCCGAGCAGTACTTC	CASSTRLGSEQYF
TRBV19	many	NA	TRBJ2-1	TGTGCCAGTAGTGACCGAGGAGGGCCAAAGTACAATGAGCAGTTCTTC	CASSDRGGPKYNEQFF
TRBV7-2	many	NA	TRBJ1-2	TGTGCCAGCAGCTTGACCACGTCCGGGGTGGGTTACTATGGCTACACCTTC	CASSLTTSGVGYYGYTF
TRBV7-9	few	TRBD1	TRBJ1-6	TGTGCCAGCAGCCCGAACACAGGGGTGGGCGGCTCCTATAATTCACCCCTCCACTTT	CASSPNTGVGGSYNSPLHF
TRBV19	many	TRBD1	TRBJ2-7	TGTGCCAGTAGCCCTGGGACAGGAGGGACCTACGAGCAGTACTTC	CASSPGTGGTYEQYF
TRBV7-9	few	NA	TRBJ2-2	TGTGCCAGCGGTCGACAGGTTCGAGGGACCGGGGAGCTGTTTTTT	CASGRQVRGTGELFF
TRBV6-5	few	NA	TRBJ2-2	TGTGCCAGCAGTTACGGGGTTACCGGGGAGCTGTTTTTT	CASSYGVTGELFF
TRBV18	many	TRBD2	TRBJ2-5	TGTGCCAGCTCGTATCCGGGACTAGGGGAAGAGACCCAGTACTTC	CASSYPGLGEETQYF
TRBV18	many	NA	TRBJ2-1	TGTGCCAGTTCGGAAGGGGGTCGGAATGAGCAGTTCTTC	CASSEGGRNEQFF
TRBV7-2	many	NA	TRBJ1-1	TGTGCCAGCAGCTTGGGTGCAGCGAACACTGAAGCTTTCTTT	CASSLGAANTEAFF
TRBV20-1	NA	NA	TRBJ2-6	TGCAGTGCCAGACAGCGAGCGTCCAACGTCCTGACTTTC	CSARQRASNVLTF
TRBV7-3	NA	TRBD2	TRBJ2-1	TGTGCCAGCAGCTCCGAGACTAGCGGGACCGAGCAGTTCTTC	CASSSETSGTEQFF
TRBV27	many	TRBD1	TRBJ2-3	TGTGCCAGCAGTTCACTCGGGACAGGGGGGACAGATACGCAGTATTTT	CASSSLGTGGTDTQYF
TRBV27	NA	TRBD1	TRBJ1-1	TGTGCCAGCAGCTGGGGACAGAAGAACACTGAAGCTTTCTTT	CASSWGQKNTEAFF
TRBV7-2	NA	TRBD2	TRBJ2-7	TGTGCCAGCAGCTTAGCCCTAGCGGTCTCCTACGAGCAGTACTTC	CASSLALAVSYEQYF
TRBV18	NA	NA	TRBJ2-7	TGTGCCAGCTCACGCAGGGGCCTCTACGAGCAGTACTTC	CASSRRGLYEQYF
TRBV28	many	TRBD1	TRBJ1-4	TGTGCCAGCAGTCCCACGGACAGGTTATTTGTTGGTAATGAAAAACTGTTTTTT	CASSPTDRLFVGNEKLFF